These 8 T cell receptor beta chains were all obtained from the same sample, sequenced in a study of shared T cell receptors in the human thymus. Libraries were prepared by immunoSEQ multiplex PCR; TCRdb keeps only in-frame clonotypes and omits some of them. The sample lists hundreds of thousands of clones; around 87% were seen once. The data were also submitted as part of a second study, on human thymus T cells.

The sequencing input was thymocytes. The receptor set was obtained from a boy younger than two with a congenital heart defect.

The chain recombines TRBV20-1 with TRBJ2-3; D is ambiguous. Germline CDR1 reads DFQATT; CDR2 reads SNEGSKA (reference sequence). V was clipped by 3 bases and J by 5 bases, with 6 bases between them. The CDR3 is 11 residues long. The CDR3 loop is CSARPLDTQYF. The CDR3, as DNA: TGCAGTGCTAGGCCACTAGATACGCAGTATTTT.

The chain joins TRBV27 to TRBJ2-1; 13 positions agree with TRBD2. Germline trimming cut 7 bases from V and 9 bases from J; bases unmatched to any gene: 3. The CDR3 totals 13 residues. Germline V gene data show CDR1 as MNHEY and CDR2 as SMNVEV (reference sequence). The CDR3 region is CASKGTSGVEQFF. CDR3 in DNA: TGTGCCAGCAAAGGGACTAGCGGGGTTGAGCAGTTCTTC.

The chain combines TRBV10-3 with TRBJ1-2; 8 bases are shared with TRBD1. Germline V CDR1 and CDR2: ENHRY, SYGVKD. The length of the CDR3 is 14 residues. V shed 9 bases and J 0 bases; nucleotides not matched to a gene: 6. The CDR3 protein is CAIRDRRANYGYTF. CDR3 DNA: TGTGCCATTCGGGACAGGCGTGCTAACTATGGCTACACCTTC.

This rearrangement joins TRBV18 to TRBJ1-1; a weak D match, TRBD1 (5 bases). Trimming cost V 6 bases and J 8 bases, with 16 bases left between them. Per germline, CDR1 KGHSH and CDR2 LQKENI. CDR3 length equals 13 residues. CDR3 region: CASSSDSASEAFF. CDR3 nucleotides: TGTGCCAGCTCTAGTGACAGCGCGTCAGAAGCTTTCTTT.

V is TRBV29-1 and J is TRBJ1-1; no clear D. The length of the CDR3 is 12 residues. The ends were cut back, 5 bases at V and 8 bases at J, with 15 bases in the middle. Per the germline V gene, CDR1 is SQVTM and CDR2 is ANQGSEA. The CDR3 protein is CSVFPRGSEAFF. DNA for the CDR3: TGCAGCGTTTTTCCCCGCGGATCGGAAGCTTTCTTT.

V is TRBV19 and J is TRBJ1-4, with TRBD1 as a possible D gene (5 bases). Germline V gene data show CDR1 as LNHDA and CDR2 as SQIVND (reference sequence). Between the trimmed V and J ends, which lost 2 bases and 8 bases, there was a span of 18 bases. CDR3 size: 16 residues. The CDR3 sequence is CASSISLDGGREKLFF. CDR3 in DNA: TGTGCCAGTAGTATAAGTTTGGACGGGGGGAGAGAAAAACTGTTTTTT.

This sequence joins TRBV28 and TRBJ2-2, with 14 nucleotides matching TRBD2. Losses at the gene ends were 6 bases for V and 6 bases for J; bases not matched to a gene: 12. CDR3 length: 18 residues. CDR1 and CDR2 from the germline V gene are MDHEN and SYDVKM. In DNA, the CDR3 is TGTGCCAGCAGGACATATCGGACTAGCGGGAGGCATGCCGGGGAGCTGTTTTTT. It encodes CASRTYRTSGRHAGELFF. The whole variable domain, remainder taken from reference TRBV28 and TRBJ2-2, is DVKVTQSSRYLVKRTGEKVFLECVQDMDHENMFWYRQDPGLGLRLIYFSYDVKMKEKGDIPEGYSVSREKKERFSLILESASTNQTSMYLCASRTYRTSGRHAGELFFGEGSRLTVL.

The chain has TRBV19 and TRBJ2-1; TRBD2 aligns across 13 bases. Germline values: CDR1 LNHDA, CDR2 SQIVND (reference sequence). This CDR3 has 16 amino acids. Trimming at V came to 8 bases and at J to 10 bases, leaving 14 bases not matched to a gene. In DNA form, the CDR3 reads TGTGCCAGTGAAGACATGACTAGCGGGGGGCTGGAGGAGCAGTTCTTC. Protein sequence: CASEDMTSGGLEEQFF.